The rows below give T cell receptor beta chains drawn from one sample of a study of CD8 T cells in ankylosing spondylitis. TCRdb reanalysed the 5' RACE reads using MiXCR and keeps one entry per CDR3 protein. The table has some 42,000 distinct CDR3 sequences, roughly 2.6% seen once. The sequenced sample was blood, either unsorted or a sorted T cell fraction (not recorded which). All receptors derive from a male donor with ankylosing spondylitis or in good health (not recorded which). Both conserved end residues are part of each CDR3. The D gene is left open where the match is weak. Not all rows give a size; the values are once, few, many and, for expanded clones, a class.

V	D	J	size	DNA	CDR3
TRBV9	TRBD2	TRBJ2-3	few	TGTGCCAGCAGCAACCGACTAGCACACACAGATACGCAGTATTTT	CASSNRLAHTDTQYF
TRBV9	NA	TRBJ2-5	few	TGTGCCAGCAGCGCTTCACCGGGGGCAGGTGGGGAGACCCAGTACTTC	CASSASPGAGGETQYF
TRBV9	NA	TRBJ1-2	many	TGTGCCAGCAGCTCTAACTATGGCTACACCTTC	CASSSNYGYTF
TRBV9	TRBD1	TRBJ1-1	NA	TGTGCCAGCAGCCTCCGACAGGGTACCGCTGAAGCTTTCTTT	CASSLRQGTAEAFF
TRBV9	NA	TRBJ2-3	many	TGTGCCAGCAGCCCAGGGGGGCGCACAGATACGCAGTATTTT	CASSPGGRTDTQYF
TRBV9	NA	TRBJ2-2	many	TGTGCCAGCAGCGCTCCGAACACCGGGGAGCTGTTTTTT	CASSAPNTGELFF
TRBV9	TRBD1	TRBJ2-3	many	TGTGCCAGCAGCGCCCGGGTCCAGGGGGCAGATACGCAGTATTTT	CASSARVQGADTQYF
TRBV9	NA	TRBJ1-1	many	TGTGCCAGCAGCGTGTCAGGGGTCGACGCTTTCTTT	CASSVSGVDAFF
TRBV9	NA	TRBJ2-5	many	TGTGCCAGCAGCGTAGCAAACACAGGGGAGACCCAGTACTTC	CASSVANTGETQYF
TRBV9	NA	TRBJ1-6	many	TGTGCCAGCAGCCGCCGGGGGAGCACCGGAGATTCACCCCTCCACTTT	CASSRRGSTGDSPLHF
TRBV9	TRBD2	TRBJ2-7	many	TGTGCCAGCAGCGTAGGGCTAGCGGGGATCTACGAGCAGTACTTC	CASSVGLAGIYEQYF
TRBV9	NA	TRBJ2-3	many	TGTGCCAGCAGCGTAGATGGACCCGAAGATACGCAGTATTTT	CASSVDGPEDTQYF
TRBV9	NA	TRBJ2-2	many	TGTGCCAGCAGCGTAGAGGGGCACTCCGGGGAGCTGTTTTTT	CASSVEGHSGELFF
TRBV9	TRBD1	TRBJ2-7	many	TGTGCCAGCAGCGCTGACAGGGACACCTCCTACGAGCAGTACTTC	CASSADRDTSYEQYF
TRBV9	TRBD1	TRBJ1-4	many	TGTGCCAGCAGCGACGGGACAGGGTTTGAAAAACTGTTTTTT	CASSDGTGFEKLFF
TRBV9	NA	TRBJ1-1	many	TGTGCCAGCAGCCGCGCGGGGGACACTGAAGCTTTCTTT	CASSRAGDTEAFF
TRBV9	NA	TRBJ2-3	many	TGTGCCAGCAGCGCCCCTCGGACAGATACGCAGTATTTT	CASSAPRTDTQYF
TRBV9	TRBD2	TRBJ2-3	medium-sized	TGTGCCGCGGGAGCGGGAGGGCCCTCAGATACGCAGTATTTT	CAAGAGGPSDTQYF
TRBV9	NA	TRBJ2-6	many	TGTGCCAGCAGCATCCAGGGGTCTGGGGCCAACGTCCTGACTTTC	CASSIQGSGANVLTF
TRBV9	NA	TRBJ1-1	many	TGTGCCAGCAGCGTGCTGGAGAACACTGAAGCTTTCTTT	CASSVLENTEAFF
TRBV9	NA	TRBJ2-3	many	TGTGCCAGCAGCGTAGCGGAAGGGGGACTAAGCACAGATACGCAGTATTTT	CASSVAEGGLSTDTQYF
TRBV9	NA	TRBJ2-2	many	TGTGCCAGCAGCGTAGTGGGCGTAAACACCGGGGAGCTGTTTTTT	CASSVVGVNTGELFF
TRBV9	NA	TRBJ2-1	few	TGTGCCAGCAGCGTAGAGACAGCTAGCTTTCGTCCTCTTCAGTTCTTC	CASSVETASFRPLQFF
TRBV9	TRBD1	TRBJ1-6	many	TGTGCCAGCAGCCTCGACAGGGGTGACTCACCCCTCCACTTT	CASSLDRGDSPLHF
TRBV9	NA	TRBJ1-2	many	TGTGCCAGCAGCGTGGACGCGGGACCTAACTATGGCTACACCTTC	CASSVDAGPNYGYTF
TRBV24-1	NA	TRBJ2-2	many	TGTGCCCCCCCCGGAGGGTACACCGGGGAGCTGTTTTTT	CAPPGGYTGELFF
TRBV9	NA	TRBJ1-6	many	TGTGCCAGCAGCGTAGGCACCCTCGGGAATTCACCCCTCCACTTT	CASSVGTLGNSPLHF
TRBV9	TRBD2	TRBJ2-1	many	TGTGCCAGCAGTCCTCGGACTAGAAACTACAATGAGCAGTTCTTC	CASSPRTRNYNEQFF
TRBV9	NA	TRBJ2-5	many	TGTGCCAGCAGCCCCAACCAGGGGGAGGGAGAGACCCAGTACTTC	CASSPNQGEGETQYF
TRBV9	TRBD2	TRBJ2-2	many	TGTGCCAGCACCTCTAGCGGGAGATCCACCGGGGAGCTGTTTTTT	CASTSSGRSTGELFF
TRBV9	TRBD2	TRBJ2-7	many	TGTGCCAGCAGCTCGCGACTAGCGGGAGGGCGAGAGCACTTC	CASSSRLAGGREHF